Detailed here is one T cell receptor beta chain. The data originate from a study of T cell responses to AZD1222 COVID-19 vaccine. Assay used: immunoSEQ multiplex PCR; TCRdb lists only in-frame clones, some missing. Altogether tens of thousands of clones are present, about 83% being singletons, with the ten largest covering around 7.3%. The CDR3 is 15 amino acids. Germline V gives CDR1 MNHNY, CDR2 SVGAGI (reference sequence). V shed 2 bases and J shed 0 bases, with 9 bases lying between them. The starting material was peripheral blood, obtained on day 0 of AZD1222 vaccination. The genes are TRBV6-6 and TRBJ2-3; D uncertain. This receptor was taken from an adult in good health. This CDR3 reads CASSYLGSSTDTQYF. CDR3 in DNA: TGTGCCAGCAGTTACCTCGGATCGAGCACAGATACGCAGTATTTT.